Below are 15 T cell receptor beta chains sequenced from a single sample in a study of blood T cell repertoires in COVID-19. This table comes from immunoSEQ multiplex PCR, and its TCRdb copy is limited to in-frame clones, with some not included. Of approximately 99,000 clones in the sample, 65% to 80% are singletons; the top ten hold about 1.8%. The sample was peripheral blood. These TCRs come from a woman aged 40 to 50 with acute or convalescent COVID-19.

The table lists this clone with many counts. The chain joins TRBV11-3 to TRBJ2-1; TRBD2 is a possible D gene (6 bases). CDR1 and CDR2 (germline): SGHNT, YENEEA. The CDR3 runs to 16 residues. Trimming stripped 0 bases from V and 5 bases from J, with 14 bases between. CDR3: CASSLDGRGGDNEQFF. The DNA of the CDR3 is TGTGCCAGCAGCTTAGATGGGCGGGGAGGCGACAATGAGCAGTTCTTC.

This clone was seen only a few times. This chain links TRBV27 with TRBJ2-2; D might be TRBD2 (7 bases). Trimming took 7 bases from V and 1 from J, leaving 22 bases between them. Germline V lookup: CDR1 MNHEY, CDR2 SMNVEV (reference sequence). This CDR3 region has 18 residues. In DNA form, the CDR3 reads TGTGCCAGCACCTGGGGGAGGGGGGCCTCCTTGAACACCGGGGAGCTGTTTTTT. It specifies CASTWGRGASLNTGELFF.

This clone was detected a few times. The chain combines TRBV7-6 with TRBJ2-1; 12 bases are a match to TRBD2. Trimming cost V 1 base and J 8 bases; bases outside gene matches: 3. The germline V gene has CDR1 SGHVS and CDR2 FNYEAQ. There are 15 residues in the CDR3. The CDR3 DNA follows: TGTGCCAGCAGCTTAGGGGCTAGCGGGGGGGATGAGCAGTTCTTC. It translates to CASSLGASGGDEQFF.

This clone was detected once. The rearrangement joins TRBV5-4 to TRBJ2-1, with TRBD2 matching over 9 bases. CDR3 length: 15 residues. The germline CDR1 and CDR2 sequences are SGHNT and YYREEE (reference sequence). J gave up 9 bases and V 0 bases, and 7 bases lay outside the gene matches. For the CDR3, the DNA is TGTGCCAGCAGCTTGGGTAGCGGGGGTTCGGGTGAGCAGTTCTTC. It is translated as CASSLGSGGSGEQFF.

This clone was observed a handful of times. This rearrangement joins TRBV18 to TRBJ1-1, with D unresolved. CDR3 length: 14 residues. Germline CDR1 KGHSH, CDR2 LQKENI. The germline V and J ends were trimmed by 3 bases and 0 bases, with 8 bases remaining between them. The CDR3 here is CASSPRRLNTEAFF. The CDR3 DNA reads as TGTGCCAGCTCACCCCGCAGGCTGAACACTGAAGCTTTCTTT.

V gene TRBV4-1 combines with J gene TRBJ1-5; 10 nucleotides align to TRBD1. CDR1 MGHRA and CDR2 YSYEKL come from the germline V gene. The CDR3 sequence is 18 residues long. V lost 5 bases and J lost 1; bases outside the gene matches: 11. The CDR3 is CASSELLGTGVSNQPQHF. CDR3 DNA: TGCGCCAGCAGCGAACTTCTCGGGACAGGGGTAAGCAATCAGCCCCAGCATTTT.

V gene TRBV4-1 combines with J gene TRBJ1-5; D unresolved. The germline CDR1 and CDR2 sequences are MGHRA and YSYEKL. The CDR3 contains 14 residues. V lost 0 bases and J 2 bases, leaving 5 bases between the germline ends. CDR3 in amino acids: CASSQDQGNQPQHF. In DNA form, the CDR3 reads TGCGCCAGCAGCCAAGATCAGGGCAATCAGCCCCAGCATTTT.

Only one count was recorded for this clone. The chain joins TRBV7-8 to TRBJ1-1, with 9 positions matching TRBD1. Germline V CDR1 and CDR2: SGHVS, FQNEAQ. The CDR3 consists of 16 residues. The trim removed 5 bases at V and 0 bases at J, leaving 7 bases unmatched. This chain's CDR3 is CASSGRDRAVNTEAFF. CDR3 nucleotide sequence: TGTGCCAGCAGCGGAAGGGACAGGGCGGTGAACACTGAAGCTTTCTTT. The variable domain in full, with the rest retrieved from reference TRBV7-8 and TRBJ1-1, is GAGVSQSPRYKVAKRGQDVALRCDPISGHVSLFWYQQALGQGPEFLTYFQNEAQLDKSGLPSDRFFAERPEGSVSTLKIQRTQQEDSAVYLCASSGRDRAVNTEAFFGQGTRLTVV.

J is TRBJ2-2 and V is TRBV5-1; no definite D call. The V end was cut by 3 bases, the J end by 1 base, with 7 bases between. CDR3 size: 14 residues. Germline CDR1 is SGHRS and CDR2 is YFSETQ. CDR3 DNA: TGCGCCAGCAGCTCCGACTGGAACACCGGGGAGCTGTTTTTT. Translating it yields CASSSDWNTGELFF.

This clone was observed a single time. V gene TRBV28 combines with J gene TRBJ1-1; tentative D call: TRBD1 (6 bases). The CDR3 is 14 amino acids. Germline V gives CDR1 MDHEN, CDR2 SYDVKM. The V and J ends lost 3 bases and 5 bases respectively, with 13 bases between them. The CDR3 region has the DNA TGTGCCAGCAGTTTGGGATTGCAGGGGACTGAAGCTTTCTTT. As protein: CASSLGLQGTEAFF.

V usage is TRBV7-2 and J usage is TRBJ2-5; no clear D. V was trimmed by 6 bases and J by 3 bases, leaving 11 bases between them. Germline V CDR1 and CDR2: SGHTA, FQGNSA. This CDR3 comprises 13 residues. The CDR3 protein is CASREFTKETQYF. The CDR3 region has the DNA TGTGCCAGCAGGGAGTTTACGAAAGAGACCCAGTACTTC.

This rearrangement joins TRBV5-4 to TRBJ1-2; possibly TRBD1 for D (5 bases). The V and J ends lost 0 bases and 0 bases respectively, with 9 bases between them. The CDR3 covers 15 residues. Germline CDR1 is SGHNT and CDR2 is YYREEE (reference sequence). CDR3 sequence reads: CASSLAGSSNYGYTF. In DNA form, the CDR3 reads TGTGCCAGCAGCTTGGCAGGGTCCTCTAACTATGGCTACACCTTC. Supplemented by reference TRBV5-4 and TRBJ1-2, the full variable domain reads ETGVTQSPTHLIKTRGQQVTLRCSSQSGHNTVSWYQQALGQGPQFIFQYYREEENGRGNFPPRFSGLQFPNYSSELNVNALELDDSALYLCASSLAGSSNYGYTFGSGTRLTVV.

This chain links TRBV3-1 (or the pseudogene TRBV3-2) with TRBJ1-2; tentatively, D is TRBD1 (6 bases). Trimming removed 0 bases at V and 3 bases at J, with 14 bases between. This CDR3 is 16 amino acids long. Germline loops: CDR1 LGHDT, CDR2 YNNKEL (reference sequence). CDR3 region: CASSQDRQVRDYGYTF. CDR3 coding DNA: TGTGCCAGCAGCCAAGACCGACAGGTTCGGGACTATGGCTACACCTTC.

This clone was seen only a few times. This chain links TRBV27 with TRBJ2-1; tentatively, D is TRBD1 (5 bases). Between the trimmed V and J ends, which lost 8 bases and 0 bases, there was a span of 11 bases. Germline CDR1 MNHEY, CDR2 SMNVEV (reference sequence). The CDR3 runs 14 residues. The CDR3 DNA is TGTGCCAGCTCCAGGGTAGGCTCCTACAATGAGCAGTTCTTC. It is translated as CASSRVGSYNEQFF.

This clone turned up a few times. In nucleotides, the CDR3 is TGTGCCAGCAATCCGACAGGGGCTGGAAACACCATATATTTT. It encodes CASNPTGAGNTIYF. The chain has TRBV6-5 and TRBJ1-3; 8 positions agree with TRBD1. Germline V CDR1 and CDR2: MNHEY, SVGAGI. V was pared by 7 bases and J by 2 bases, with 4 bases of the junction left unmatched. The length of the CDR3 is 14 residues.